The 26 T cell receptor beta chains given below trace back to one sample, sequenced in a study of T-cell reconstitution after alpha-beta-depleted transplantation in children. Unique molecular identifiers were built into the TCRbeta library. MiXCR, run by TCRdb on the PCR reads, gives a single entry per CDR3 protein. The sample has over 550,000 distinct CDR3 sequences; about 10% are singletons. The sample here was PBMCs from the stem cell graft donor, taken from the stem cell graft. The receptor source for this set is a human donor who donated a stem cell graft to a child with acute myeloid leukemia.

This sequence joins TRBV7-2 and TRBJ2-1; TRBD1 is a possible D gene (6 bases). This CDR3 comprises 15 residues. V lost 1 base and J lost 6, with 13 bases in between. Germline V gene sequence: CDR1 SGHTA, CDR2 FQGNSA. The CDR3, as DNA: TGTGCCAGCAGCTTAGTCCGCACAGGGAGCAATGAGCAGTTCTTC. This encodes CASSLVRTGSNEQFF.

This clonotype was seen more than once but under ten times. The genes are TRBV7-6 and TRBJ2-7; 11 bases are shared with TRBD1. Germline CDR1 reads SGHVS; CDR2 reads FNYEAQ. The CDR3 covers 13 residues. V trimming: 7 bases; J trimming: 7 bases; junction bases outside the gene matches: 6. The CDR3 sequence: CASTLGTGGEQYF. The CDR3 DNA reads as TGTGCCAGCACCCTCGGGACAGGGGGAGAGCAGTACTTC.

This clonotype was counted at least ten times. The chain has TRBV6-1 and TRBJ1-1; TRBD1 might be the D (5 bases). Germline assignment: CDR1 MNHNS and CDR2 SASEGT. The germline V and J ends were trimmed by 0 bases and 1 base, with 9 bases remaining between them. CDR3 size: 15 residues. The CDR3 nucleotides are TGTGCCAGCAGTGAAGCACGACAGACGAACACTGAAGCTTTCTTT. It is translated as CASSEARQTNTEAFF.

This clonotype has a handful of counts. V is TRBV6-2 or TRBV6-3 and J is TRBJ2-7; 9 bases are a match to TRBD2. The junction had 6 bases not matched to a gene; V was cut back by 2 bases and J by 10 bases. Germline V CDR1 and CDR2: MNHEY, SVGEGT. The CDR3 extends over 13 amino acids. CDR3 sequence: CASSYARLAEQYF. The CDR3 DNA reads TGTGCCAGCAGTTACGCCCGACTAGCGGAACAGTACTTC.

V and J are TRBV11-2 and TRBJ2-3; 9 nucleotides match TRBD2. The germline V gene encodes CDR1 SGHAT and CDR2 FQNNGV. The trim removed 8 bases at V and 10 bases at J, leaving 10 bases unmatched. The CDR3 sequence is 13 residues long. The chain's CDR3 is CASQAGGLFSQYF. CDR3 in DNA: TGTGCCAGCCAAGCGGGAGGTCTTTTCTCGCAGTATTTT. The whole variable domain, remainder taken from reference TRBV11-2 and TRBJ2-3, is EAGVAQSPRYKIIEKRQSVAFWCNPISGHATLYWYQQILGQGPKLLIQFQNNGVVDDSQLPKDRFSAERLKGVDSTLKIQPAKLEDSAVYLCASQAGGLFSQYFGPGTRLTVL.

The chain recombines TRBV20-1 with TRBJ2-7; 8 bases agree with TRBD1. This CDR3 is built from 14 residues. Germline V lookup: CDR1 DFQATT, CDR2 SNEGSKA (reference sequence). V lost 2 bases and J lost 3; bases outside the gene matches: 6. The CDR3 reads CSARMTGDLYEQYF. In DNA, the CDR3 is TGCAGTGCTAGAATGACAGGGGATCTCTACGAGCAGTACTTC.

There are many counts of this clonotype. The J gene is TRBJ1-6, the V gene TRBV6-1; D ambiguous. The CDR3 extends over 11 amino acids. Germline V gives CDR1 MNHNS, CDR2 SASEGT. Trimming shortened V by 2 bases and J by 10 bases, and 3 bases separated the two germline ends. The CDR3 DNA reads TGTGCCAGCAGTGAAAACTCACCCCTCCACTTT. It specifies CASSENSPLHF.

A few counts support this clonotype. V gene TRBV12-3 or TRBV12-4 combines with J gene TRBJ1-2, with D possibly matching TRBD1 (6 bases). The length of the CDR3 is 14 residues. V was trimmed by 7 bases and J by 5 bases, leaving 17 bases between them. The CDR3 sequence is CASTPGQKIYGYTF. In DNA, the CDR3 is TGTGCCAGCACCCCCGGACAGAAAATTTATGGCTACACCTTC.

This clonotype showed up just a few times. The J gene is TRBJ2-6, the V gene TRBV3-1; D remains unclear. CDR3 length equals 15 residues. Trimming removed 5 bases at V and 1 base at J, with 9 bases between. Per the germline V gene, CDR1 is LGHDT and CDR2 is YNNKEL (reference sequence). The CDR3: CASSFRSSGANVLTF. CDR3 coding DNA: TGTGCCAGCAGCTTCCGGTCATCTGGGGCCAACGTCCTGACTTTC. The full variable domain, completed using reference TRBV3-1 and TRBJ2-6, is DTAVSQTPKYLVTQMGNDKSIKCEQNLGHDTMYWYKQDSKKFLKIMFSYNNKELIINETVPNRFSPKSPDKAHLNLHINSLELGDSAVYFCASSFRSSGANVLTFGAGSRLTVL.

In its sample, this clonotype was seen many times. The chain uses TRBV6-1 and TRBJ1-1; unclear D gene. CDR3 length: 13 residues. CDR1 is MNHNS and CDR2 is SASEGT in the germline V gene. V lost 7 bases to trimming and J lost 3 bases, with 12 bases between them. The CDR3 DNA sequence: TGTGCCAGCAACTCACCGAAGGACACTGAAGCTTTCTTT. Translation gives CASNSPKDTEAFF.

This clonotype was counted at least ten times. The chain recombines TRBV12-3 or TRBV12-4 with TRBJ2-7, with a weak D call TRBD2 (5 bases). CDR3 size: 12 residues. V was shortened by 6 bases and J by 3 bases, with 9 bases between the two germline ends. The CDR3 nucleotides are TGTGCCAGCAGGAGCGGAAACTACGAGCAGTACTTC. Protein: CASRSGNYEQYF.

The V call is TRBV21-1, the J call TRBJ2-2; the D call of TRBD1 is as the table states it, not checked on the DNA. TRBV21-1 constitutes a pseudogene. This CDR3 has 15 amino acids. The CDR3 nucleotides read TGTGCCAGCAGCAAAGCGGGGGGATGGACCGGGGAGCTGTTTTTT. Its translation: CASSKAGGWTGELFF.

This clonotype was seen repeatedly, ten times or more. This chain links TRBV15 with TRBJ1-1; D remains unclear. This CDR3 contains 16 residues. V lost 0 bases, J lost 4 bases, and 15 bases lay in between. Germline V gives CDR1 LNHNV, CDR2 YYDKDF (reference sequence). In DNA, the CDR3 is TGTGCCACCAGCAGAGATCAGAGGGTCAGGCCCACTGAAGCTTTCTTT. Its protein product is CATSRDQRVRPTEAFF.

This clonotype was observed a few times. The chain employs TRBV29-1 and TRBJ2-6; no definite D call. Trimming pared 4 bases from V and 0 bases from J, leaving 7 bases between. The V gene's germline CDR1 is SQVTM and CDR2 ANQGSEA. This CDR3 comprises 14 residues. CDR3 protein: CSVASSSGANVLTF. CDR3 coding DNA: TGCAGCGTTGCCAGTAGCTCTGGGGCCAACGTCCTGACTTTC.

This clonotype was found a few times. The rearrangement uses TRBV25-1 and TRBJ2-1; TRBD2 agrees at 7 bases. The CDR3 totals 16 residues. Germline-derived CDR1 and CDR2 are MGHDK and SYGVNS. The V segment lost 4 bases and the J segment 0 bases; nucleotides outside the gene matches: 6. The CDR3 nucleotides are TGTGCCAGCAGTGCGCATTTAGCGGGCTCCTACAATGAGCAGTTCTTC. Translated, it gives CASSAHLAGSYNEQFF.

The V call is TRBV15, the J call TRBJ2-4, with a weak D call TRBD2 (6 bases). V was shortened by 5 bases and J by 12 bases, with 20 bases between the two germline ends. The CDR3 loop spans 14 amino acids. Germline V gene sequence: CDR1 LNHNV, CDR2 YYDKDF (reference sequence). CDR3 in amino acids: CATSSLSGGDGQYF. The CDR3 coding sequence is TGTGCCACCAGCTCATTATCAGGCGGGGACGGTCAGTACTTC. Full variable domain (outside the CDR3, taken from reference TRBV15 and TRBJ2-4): DAMVIQNPRYQVTQFGKPVTLSCSQTLNHNVMYWYQQKSSQAPKLLFHYYDKDFNNEADTPDNFQSRRPNTSFCFLDIRSPGLGDTAMYLCATSSLSGGDGQYFGAGTRLSVL.

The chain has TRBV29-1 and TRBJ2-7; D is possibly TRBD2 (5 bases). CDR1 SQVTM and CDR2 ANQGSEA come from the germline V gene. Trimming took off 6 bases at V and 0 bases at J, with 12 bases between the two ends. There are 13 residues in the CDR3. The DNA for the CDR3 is TGCAGCGTGTTCGGTGGGAGCTCCTACGAGCAGTACTTC. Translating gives CSVFGGSSYEQYF.

CDR3 in DNA: TGTGCCAGCAGTTATGGCGGAGTGGGCGAGCAGTACTTC. This codes for CASSYGGVGEQYF. The chain carries TRBV6-2 or TRBV6-3 and TRBJ2-7; D remains ambiguous. The germline V gene has CDR1 MNHEY and CDR2 SVGEGT. The CDR3 length is 13 residues. V was cut by 3 bases and J by 6 bases, with 12 bases left in between.

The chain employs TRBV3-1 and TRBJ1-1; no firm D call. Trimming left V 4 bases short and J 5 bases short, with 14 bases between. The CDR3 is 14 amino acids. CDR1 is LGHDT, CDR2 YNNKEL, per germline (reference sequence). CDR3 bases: TGTGCCAGCAGCCCTCCTCAAAGTGGGACTGAAGCTTTCTTT. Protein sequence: CASSPPQSGTEAFF.

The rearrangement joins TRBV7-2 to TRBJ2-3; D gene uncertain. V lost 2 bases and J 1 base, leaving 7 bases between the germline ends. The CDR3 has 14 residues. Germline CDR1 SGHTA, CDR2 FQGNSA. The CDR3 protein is CASSLLPCTDTQYF. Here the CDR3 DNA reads TGTGCCAGCAGCTTATTGCCCTGCACAGATACGCAGTATTTT.

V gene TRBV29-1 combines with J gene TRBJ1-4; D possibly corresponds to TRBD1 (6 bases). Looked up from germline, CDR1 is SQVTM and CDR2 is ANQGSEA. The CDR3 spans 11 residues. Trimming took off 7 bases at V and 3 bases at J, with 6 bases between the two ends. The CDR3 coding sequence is TGCAGCGGGACAGCTAATGAAAAACTGTTTTTT. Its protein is CSGTANEKLFF.

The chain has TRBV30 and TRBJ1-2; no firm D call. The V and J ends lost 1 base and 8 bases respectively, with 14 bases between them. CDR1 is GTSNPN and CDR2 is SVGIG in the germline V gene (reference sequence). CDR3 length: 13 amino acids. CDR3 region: CAWSETAISGYTF. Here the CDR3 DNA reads TGTGCCTGGAGTGAGACGGCTATTAGCGGCTACACCTTC.

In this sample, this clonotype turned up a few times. Written as DNA, the CDR3 is TGCAGTGCTCCGACGGGGGCTATGAACACTGAAGCTTTCTTT. It translates to CSAPTGAMNTEAFF. The chain recombines TRBV20-1 with TRBJ1-1; D might be TRBD1 (6 bases). Trimming took 5 bases from V and 0 from J, leaving 13 bases between them. CDR1 is DFQATT and CDR2 is SNEGSKA in the germline V gene (reference sequence). This CDR3 has 14 amino acids.

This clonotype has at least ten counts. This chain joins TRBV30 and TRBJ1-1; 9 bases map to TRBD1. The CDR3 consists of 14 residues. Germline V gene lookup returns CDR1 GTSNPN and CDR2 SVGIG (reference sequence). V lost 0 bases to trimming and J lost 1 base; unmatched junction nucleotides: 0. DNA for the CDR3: TGTGCCTGGAGTGTGGGACAGGGGAACACTGAAGCTTTCTTT. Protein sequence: CAWSVGQGNTEAFF.

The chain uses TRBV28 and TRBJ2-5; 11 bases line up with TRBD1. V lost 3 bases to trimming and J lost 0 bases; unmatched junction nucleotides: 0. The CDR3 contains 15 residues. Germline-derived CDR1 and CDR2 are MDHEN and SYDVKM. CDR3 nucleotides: TGTGCCAGCAGTTTGGACAGGGGGCACCAAGAGACCCAGTACTTC. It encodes CASSLDRGHQETQYF.

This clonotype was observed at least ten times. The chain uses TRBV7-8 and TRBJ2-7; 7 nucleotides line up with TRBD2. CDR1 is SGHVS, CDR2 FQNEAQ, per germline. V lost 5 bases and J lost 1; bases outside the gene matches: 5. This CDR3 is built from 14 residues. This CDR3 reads CASSTKAGSYEQYF. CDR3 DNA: TGTGCCAGCAGCACGAAAGCGGGATCCTACGAGCAGTACTTC.